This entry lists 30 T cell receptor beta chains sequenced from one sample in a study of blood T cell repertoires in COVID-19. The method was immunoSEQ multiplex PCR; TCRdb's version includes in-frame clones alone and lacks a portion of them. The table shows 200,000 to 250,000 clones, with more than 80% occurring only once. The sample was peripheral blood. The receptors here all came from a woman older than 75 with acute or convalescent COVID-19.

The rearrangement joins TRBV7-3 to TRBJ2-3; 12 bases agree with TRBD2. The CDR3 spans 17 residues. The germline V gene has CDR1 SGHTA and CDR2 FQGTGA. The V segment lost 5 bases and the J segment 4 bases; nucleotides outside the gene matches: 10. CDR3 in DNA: TGTGCCAGCAGCCCTCAGACTAGCGGGAGTCCCCCAGATACGCAGTATTTT. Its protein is CASSPQTSGSPPDTQYF.

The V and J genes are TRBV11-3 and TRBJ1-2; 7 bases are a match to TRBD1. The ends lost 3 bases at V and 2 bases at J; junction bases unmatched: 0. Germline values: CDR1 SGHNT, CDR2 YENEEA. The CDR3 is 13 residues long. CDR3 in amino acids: CASSLGQNYGYTF. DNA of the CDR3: TGTGCCAGCAGCTTGGGACAGAACTATGGCTACACCTTC.

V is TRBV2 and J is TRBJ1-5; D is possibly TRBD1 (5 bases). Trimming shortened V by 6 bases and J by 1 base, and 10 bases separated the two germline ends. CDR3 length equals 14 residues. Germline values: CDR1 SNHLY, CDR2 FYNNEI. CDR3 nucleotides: TGTGCCAGCAGAACGACAGTCAGCAATCAGCCCCAGCATTTT. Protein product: CASRTTVSNQPQHF.

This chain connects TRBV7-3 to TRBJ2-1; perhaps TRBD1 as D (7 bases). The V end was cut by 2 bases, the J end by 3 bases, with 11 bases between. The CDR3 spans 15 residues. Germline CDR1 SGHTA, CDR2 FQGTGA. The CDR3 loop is CASSLAGGLYNEQFF. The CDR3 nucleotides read TGTGCCAGCAGCTTAGCAGGGGGACTCTACAATGAGCAGTTCTTC.

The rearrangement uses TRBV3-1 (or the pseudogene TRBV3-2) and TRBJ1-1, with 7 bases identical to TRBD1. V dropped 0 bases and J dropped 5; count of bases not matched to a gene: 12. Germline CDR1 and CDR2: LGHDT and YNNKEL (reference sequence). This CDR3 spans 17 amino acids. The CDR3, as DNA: TGTGCCAGCAGCCAAGATCTCGGGGGCAGGGGGTGGACTGAAGCTTTCTTT. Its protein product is CASSQDLGGRGWTEAFF.

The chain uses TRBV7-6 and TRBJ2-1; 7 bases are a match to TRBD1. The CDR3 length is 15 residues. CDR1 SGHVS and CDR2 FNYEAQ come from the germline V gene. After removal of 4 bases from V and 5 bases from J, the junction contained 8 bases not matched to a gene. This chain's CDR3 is CASSSPGQSNNEQFF. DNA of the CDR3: TGTGCCAGCAGCTCCCCGGGACAGTCGAACAATGAGCAGTTCTTC.

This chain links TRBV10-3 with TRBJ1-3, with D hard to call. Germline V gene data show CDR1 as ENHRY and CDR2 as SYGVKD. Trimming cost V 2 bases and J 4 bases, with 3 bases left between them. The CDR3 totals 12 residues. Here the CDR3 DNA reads TGTGCCATCAGTGAGCAGGGAAACACCATATATTTT. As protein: CAISEQGNTIYF.

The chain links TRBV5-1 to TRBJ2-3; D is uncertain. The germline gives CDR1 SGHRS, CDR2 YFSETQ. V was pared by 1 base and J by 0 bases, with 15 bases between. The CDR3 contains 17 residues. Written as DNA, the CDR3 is TGCGCCAGCAGCTTGTTGTACCGGTTCACTAGCACAGATACGCAGTATTTT. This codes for CASSLLYRFTSTDTQYF.

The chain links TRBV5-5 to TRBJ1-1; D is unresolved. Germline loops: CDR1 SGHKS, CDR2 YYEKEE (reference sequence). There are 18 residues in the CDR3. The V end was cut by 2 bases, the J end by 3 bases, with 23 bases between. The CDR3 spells CASSLGAFSGRWDTEAFF. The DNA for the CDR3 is TGTGCCAGCAGCTTAGGTGCGTTTAGTGGCAGGTGGGACACTGAAGCTTTCTTT.

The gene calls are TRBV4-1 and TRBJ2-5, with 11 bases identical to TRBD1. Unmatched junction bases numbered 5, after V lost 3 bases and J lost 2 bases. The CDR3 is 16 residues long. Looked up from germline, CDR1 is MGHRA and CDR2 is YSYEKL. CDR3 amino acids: CASSQGTGGVQETQYF. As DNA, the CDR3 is TGCGCCAGCAGCCAGGGGACAGGGGGGGTTCAAGAGACCCAGTACTTC.

Here the CDR3 DNA reads TGTGCCAGCAGCTTGGACTCGGGACAGGGGAGACCTGAAGCTTTCTTT. Encoded protein: CASSLDSGQGRPEAFF. J is TRBJ1-1 and V is TRBV7-9, with 10 bases matching TRBD1. Germline V gene sequence: CDR1 SEHNR, CDR2 FQNEAQ (reference sequence). The CDR3 consists of 16 residues. The J segment lost 6 bases and the V segment lost 3 bases, leaving 10 bases of the junction unmatched.

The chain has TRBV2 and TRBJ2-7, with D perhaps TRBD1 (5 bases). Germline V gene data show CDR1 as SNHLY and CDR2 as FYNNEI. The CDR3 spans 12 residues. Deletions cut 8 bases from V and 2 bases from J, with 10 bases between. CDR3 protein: CASSQGPYEQYF. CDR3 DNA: TGTGCCAGCTCCCAGGGTCCCTACGAGCAGTACTTC. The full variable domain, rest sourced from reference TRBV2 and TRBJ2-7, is EPEVTQTPSHQVTQMGQEVILRCVPISNHLYFYWYRQILGQKVEFLVSFYNNEISEKSEIFDDQFSVERPDGSNFTLKIRSTKLEDSAMYFCASSQGPYEQYFGPGTRLTVT.

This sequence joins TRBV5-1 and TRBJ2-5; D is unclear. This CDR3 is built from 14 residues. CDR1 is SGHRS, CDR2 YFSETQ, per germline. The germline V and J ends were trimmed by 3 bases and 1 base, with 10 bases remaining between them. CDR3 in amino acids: CASSWVRSQETQYF. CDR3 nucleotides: TGCGCCAGCAGCTGGGTACGGAGCCAAGAGACCCAGTACTTC. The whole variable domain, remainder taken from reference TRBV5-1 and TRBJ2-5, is KAGVTQTPRYLIKTRGQQVTLSCSPISGHRSVSWYQQTPGQGLQFLFEYFSETQRNKGNFPGRFSGRQFSNSRSEMNVSTLELGDSALYLCASSWVRSQETQYFGPGTRLLVL.

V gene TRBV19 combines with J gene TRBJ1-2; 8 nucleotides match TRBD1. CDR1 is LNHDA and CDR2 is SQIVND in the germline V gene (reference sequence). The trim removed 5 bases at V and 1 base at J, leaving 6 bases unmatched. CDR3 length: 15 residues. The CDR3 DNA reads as TGTGCCAGTAGTTCCCACAGGGGGAGTAACTATGGCTACACCTTC. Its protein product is CASSSHRGSNYGYTF.

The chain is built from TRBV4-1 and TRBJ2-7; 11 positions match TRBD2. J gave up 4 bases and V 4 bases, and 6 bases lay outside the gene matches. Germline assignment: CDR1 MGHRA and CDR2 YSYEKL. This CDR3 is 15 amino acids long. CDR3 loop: CASSPGLAVTYEQYF. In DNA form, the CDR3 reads TGCGCCAGCAGCCCGGGACTAGCGGTAACTTACGAGCAGTACTTC.

CDR3 bases: TGCGCCAGCAGCCGCAACGGGGGGAGCAATCAGCCCCAGCATTTT. As protein: CASSRNGGSNQPQHF. The genes are TRBV4-3 and TRBJ1-5; D is perhaps TRBD1 (5 bases). The CDR3 loop spans 15 amino acids. V lost 4 bases to trimming and J lost 1 base, with 11 bases between them. Germline V lookup: CDR1 LGHNA, CDR2 YSLEER.

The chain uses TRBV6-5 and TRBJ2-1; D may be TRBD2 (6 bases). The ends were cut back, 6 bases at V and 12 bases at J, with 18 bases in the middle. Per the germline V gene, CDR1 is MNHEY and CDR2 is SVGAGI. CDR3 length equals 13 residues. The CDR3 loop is CASRDKTSFWQFF. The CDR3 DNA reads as TGTGCCAGCAGAGACAAGACTAGTTTCTGGCAGTTCTTC.

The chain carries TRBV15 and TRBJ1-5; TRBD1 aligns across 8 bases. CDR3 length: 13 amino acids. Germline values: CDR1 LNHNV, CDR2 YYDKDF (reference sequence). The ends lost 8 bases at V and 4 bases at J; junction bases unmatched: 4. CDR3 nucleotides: TGTGCCACCGGGACAGGTGAGAATCAGCCCCAGCATTTT. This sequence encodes CATGTGENQPQHF.

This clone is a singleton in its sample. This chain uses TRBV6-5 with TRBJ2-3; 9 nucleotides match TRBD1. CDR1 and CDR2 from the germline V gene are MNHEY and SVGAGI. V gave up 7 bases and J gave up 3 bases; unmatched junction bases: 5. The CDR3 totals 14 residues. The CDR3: CASKWDRETDTQYF. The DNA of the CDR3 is TGTGCCAGCAAGTGGGACAGGGAAACAGATACGCAGTATTTT.

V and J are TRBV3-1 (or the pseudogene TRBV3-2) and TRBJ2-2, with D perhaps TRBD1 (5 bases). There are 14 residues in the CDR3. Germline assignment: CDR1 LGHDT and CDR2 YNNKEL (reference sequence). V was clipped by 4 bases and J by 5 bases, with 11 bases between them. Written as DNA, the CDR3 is TGTGCCAGCAGCCCCGTTACAGGTACCGGGGAGCTGTTTTTT. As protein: CASSPVTGTGELFF.

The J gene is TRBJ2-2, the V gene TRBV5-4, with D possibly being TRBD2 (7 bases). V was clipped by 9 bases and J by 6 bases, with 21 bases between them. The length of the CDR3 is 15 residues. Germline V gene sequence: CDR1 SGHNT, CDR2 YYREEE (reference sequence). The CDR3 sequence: CATVGTGRGAGELFF. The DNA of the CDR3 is TGTGCCACCGTAGGTACAGGGAGGGGGGCCGGGGAGCTGTTTTTT.

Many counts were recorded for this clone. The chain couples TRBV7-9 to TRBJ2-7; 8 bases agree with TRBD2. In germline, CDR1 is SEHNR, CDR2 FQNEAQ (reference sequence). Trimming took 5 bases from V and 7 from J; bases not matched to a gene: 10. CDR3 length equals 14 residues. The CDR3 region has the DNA TGTGCCAGCAGCAATAGCGGGGCCGCCAGGGAGCAGTACTTC. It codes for CASSNSGAAREQYF.

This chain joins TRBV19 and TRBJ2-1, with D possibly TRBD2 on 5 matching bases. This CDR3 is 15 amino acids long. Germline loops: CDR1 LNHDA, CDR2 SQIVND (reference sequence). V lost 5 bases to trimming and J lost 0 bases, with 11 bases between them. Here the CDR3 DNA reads TGTGCCAGTAGTCCGAACGGGATCTCCTACAATGAGCAGTTCTTC. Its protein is CASSPNGISYNEQFF.

The CDR3 loop is CAWRVGLATWNEQFF. The CDR3 bases are TGTGCCTGGAGAGTAGGACTAGCGACTTGGAATGAGCAGTTCTTC. The V gene is TRBV30, the J gene TRBJ2-1, with 9 positions matching TRBD2. Trimming at V came to 3 bases and at J to 7 bases, leaving 10 bases not matched to a gene. The CDR3 is 15 residues long. Germline V gene sequence: CDR1 GTSNPN, CDR2 SVGIG (reference sequence).

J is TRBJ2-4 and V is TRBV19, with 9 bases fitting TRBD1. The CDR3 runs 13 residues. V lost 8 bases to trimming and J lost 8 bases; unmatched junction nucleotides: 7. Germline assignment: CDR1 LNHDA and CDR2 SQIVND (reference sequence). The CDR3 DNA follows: TGTGCCAGTGGAGGGACAGGGTCGGACATTCAGTACTTC. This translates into CASGGTGSDIQYF.

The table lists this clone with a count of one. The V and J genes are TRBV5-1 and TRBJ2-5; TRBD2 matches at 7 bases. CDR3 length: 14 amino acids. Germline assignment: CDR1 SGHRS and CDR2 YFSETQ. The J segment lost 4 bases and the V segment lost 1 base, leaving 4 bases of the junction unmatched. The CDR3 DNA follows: TGCGCCAGCAGCTTGTTCGCGGGAGTAGAGACCCAGTACTTC. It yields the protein CASSLFAGVETQYF.

The chain's CDR3 is CARIYARTSGLGETQYF. CDR3 DNA sequence: TGTGCCAGAATTTACGCGCGAACTAGCGGACTTGGGGAGACCCAGTACTTC. V usage is TRBV5-3 and J usage is TRBJ2-5; 8 bases are a match to TRBD2. TRBV5-3 is reported as an ORF; its role is uncertain. The CDR3 covers 17 residues. Trimming took 6 bases from V and 5 from J; bases not matched to a gene: 18.

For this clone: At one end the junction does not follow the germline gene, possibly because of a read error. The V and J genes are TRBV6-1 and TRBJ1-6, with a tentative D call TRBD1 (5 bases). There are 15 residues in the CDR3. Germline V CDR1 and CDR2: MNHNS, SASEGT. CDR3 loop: CASSEGQGYNSPLHF. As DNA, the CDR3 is TGTGCCAGCAGCGAAGGGCAGGGTTATAATTCACCCCTCCACTTT.

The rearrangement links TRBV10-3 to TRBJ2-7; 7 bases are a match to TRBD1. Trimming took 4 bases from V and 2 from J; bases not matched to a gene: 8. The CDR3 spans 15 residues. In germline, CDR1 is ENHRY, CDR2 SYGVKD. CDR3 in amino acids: CAISGSGTAAYEQYF. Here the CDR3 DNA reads TGTGCCATCAGTGGCTCCGGGACAGCAGCCTACGAGCAGTACTTC.

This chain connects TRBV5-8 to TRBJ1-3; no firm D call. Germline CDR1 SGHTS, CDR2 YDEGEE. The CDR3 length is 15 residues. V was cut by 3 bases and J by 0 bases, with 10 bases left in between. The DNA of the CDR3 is TGTGCCAGCAGCTCACCCATACTCTCTGGAAACACCATATATTTT. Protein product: CASSSPILSGNTIYF.